The clone carrying this T cell receptor (beta chain) showed up just once. Authors' methods: It was from reference gene primer amplification that nucleated cell counts were estimated. TCRdb's table, derived via immunoSEQ multiplex PCR, lists solely in-frame clones and lacks some. That table is the source of V, J and clone size, and D and trimming were worked out from the DNA. The sample lists 200,000 to 250,000 clones, roughly 90% occurring once. The sample belongs to a study of blood T cell repertoires in COVID-19. Study summary: COVID-19 samples, acute and convalescent, were from the United States, Italy and Spain. Sources were T cells, B-cell-depleted T cells, or PBMCs; the material itself was cDNA or gDNA.

Sequenced: peripheral blood. This TCR came from a woman aged 45-60 years with acute or convalescent COVID-19.

CDR3 in amino acids: CASGLTGVGSYEQYF. The CDR3 DNA reads TGTGCTAGTGGACTTACAGGGGTGGGCTCCTACGAGCAGTACTTC. The chain carries TRBV12-5 and TRBJ2-7, with 7 bases aligning to TRBD1. The CDR3 consists of 15 residues. Germline CDR1 is LGHNT and CDR2 is FRNRAP. Unmatched junction bases numbered 8, after V lost 6 bases and J lost 0 bases.